This TCR beta chain is drawn from a study of early T cells in non-severe SARS-CoV-2 infection. TCRdb re-analysed the 5' RACE reads in MiXCR, keeping a single row per CDR3 protein. The sample contains fewer than 50,000 distinct CDR3 sequences, around 5.7% of which appear only once. From germline, CDR1 is LNHNV and CDR2 YYDKDF (reference sequence). Deletions cut 0 bases from V and 5 bases from J, with 21 bases between. The CDR3 contains 18 residues. The rearrangement links TRBV15 to TRBJ2-3; D possibly corresponds to TRBD2 (5 bases). This receptor was obtained from an adult who was a healthcare worker with PCR-confirmed SARS-CoV-2 infection or an uninfected control (not recorded which). Sequencing was performed on whole blood. In DNA, the CDR3 is TGTGCCACCAGCAGAGATCCCGGGAACTCCTTCTCCGGAGATACGCAGTATTTT. As protein: CATSRDPGNSFSGDTQYF.